The 11 T cell receptor beta chains in this list originate from one sample, sequenced in a study of CD8 T cells in Susac syndrome. After extraction with the RNeasy kit, roughly 0.45 to 1 ug of the RNA was reverse transcribed using random hexamers. TCRdb reprocessed the immunoSEQ multiplex PCR reads via MiXCR and lists one record per CDR3 protein. Of some 100,000 distinct CDR3 sequences listed, 85% to 95% are singletons. The sample taken for sequencing was CD8+ T cells from PBMCs. These receptors all stem from a human donor in good health.

V gene TRBV6-5 combines with J gene TRBJ2-5, with 9 bases matching TRBD1. The germline V gene encodes CDR1 MNHEY and CDR2 SVGAGI. V trimming: 0 bases; J trimming: 4 bases; junction bases outside the gene matches: 9. The CDR3 sequence is 17 residues long. The CDR3 here is CASSYSHPGQGRETQYF. As DNA, the CDR3 is TGTGCCAGCAGTTACTCACATCCGGGACAGGGAAGAGAGACCCAGTACTTC.

The CDR3 loop reads CASSYSAGTSYEQYF. In nucleotides, the CDR3 is TGTGCCAGCAGTTACTCGGCAGGGACCTCCTACGAGCAGTACTTC. The chain links TRBV6-2 or TRBV6-3 to TRBJ2-7; D assignment may be TRBD1 or TRBD2 (5 bases each). Germline V CDR1 and CDR2: MNHEY, SVGEGT. The CDR3 runs to 15 residues. V dropped 0 bases and J dropped 0 bases, with 9 bases sitting between them.

The chain uses TRBV19 and TRBJ2-7; 8 bases line up with TRBD1. This CDR3 is built from 14 residues. Germline V CDR1 and CDR2: LNHDA, SQIVND (reference sequence). J was trimmed by 4 bases and V by 5 bases; bases with no gene match: 7. In DNA form, the CDR3 reads TGTGCCAGTAGTCTCCGGACAGGGTCGTACGAGCAGTACTTC. This sequence encodes CASSLRTGSYEQYF.

The chain carries TRBV6-5 and TRBJ2-7; maybe TRBD2 (6 bases). This CDR3 is built from 15 residues. CDR1 and CDR2 (germline): MNHEY, SVGAGI. Deletions cut 7 bases from V and 4 bases from J, with 20 bases between. As DNA, the CDR3 is TGTGCCAGCACAGCGGGCGGAGTGGGTCCATACGAGCAGTACTTC. Translation gives CASTAGGVGPYEQYF.

This clonotype has a single count. CDR3 amino acids: CASTGRAGYSSSYNEQFF. In nucleotides, the CDR3 is TGTGCCAGCACCGGGAGAGCGGGGTACTCTAGCTCCTACAATGAGCAGTTCTTC. The chain recombines TRBV7-2 with TRBJ2-1; 7 nucleotides match TRBD2. The CDR3 length is 18 residues. Looked up from germline, CDR1 is SGHTA and CDR2 is FQGNSA. The J segment lost 0 bases and the V segment lost 7 bases, leaving 15 bases of the junction unmatched.

The chain couples TRBV6-2 or TRBV6-3 to TRBJ2-1; 7 bases line up with TRBD2. Trimming at V came to 6 bases and at J to 7 bases, leaving 12 bases not matched to a gene. This CDR3 is built from 15 residues. CDR1 is MNHEY, CDR2 SVGEGT, per germline. The CDR3 loop reads CASSGGLGSVNEQFF. CDR3 DNA sequence: TGTGCCAGCAGCGGAGGACTAGGGAGCGTAAATGAGCAGTTCTTC.

This clonotype was recorded only once. The CDR3 sequence is CASSLVNAGGGELFF. The DNA of the CDR3 is TGTGCCAGCAGCTTAGTGAACGCTGGAGGAGGGGAGCTGTTTTTT. The chain is built from TRBV7-6 and TRBJ2-2, with TRBD2 as a possible D gene (5 bases). Trimming removed 1 base from V and 8 bases from J, with 14 bases in between. Germline V lookup: CDR1 SGHVS, CDR2 FNYEAQ. The CDR3 is made up of 15 amino acids.

The V call is TRBV15, the J call TRBJ1-2, with D possibly TRBD1 on 6 matching bases. V was trimmed by 0 bases and J by 8 bases, leaving 13 bases between them. Germline loops: CDR1 LNHNV, CDR2 YYDKDF (reference sequence). The CDR3 contains 14 residues. The CDR3 DNA follows: TGTGCCACCAGCAGAGACCGGGCAGGGGTGGGCTACACCTTC. As protein: CATSRDRAGVGYTF.

Only one count was recorded for this clonotype. V gene TRBV4-3 combines with J gene TRBJ2-5; the match to TRBD2 covers 8 bases. V lost 4 bases, J lost 4 bases, and 8 bases stayed unmatched. The germline V gene encodes CDR1 LGHNA and CDR2 YSLEER. This CDR3 region has 15 residues. The CDR3 DNA follows: TGCGCCAGCAGCCTCGAGAGCGGGAGTGGAGAGACCCAGTACTTC. Its translation is CASSLESGSGETQYF.

V gene TRBV19 combines with J gene TRBJ2-3; D is perhaps TRBD1 (5 bases). The V gene's germline CDR1 is LNHDA and CDR2 SQIVND (reference sequence). The CDR3 is made up of 15 amino acids. Between the trimmed V and J ends, which lost 4 bases and 1 base, there was a span of 12 bases. Here the CDR3 DNA reads TGTGCCAGTAGTACCTTTGGGGCAGGCACAGATACGCAGTATTTT. It codes for CASSTFGAGTDTQYF.

The gene calls are TRBV9 and TRBJ2-2; D not resolved. The germline gives CDR1 SGDLS, CDR2 YYNGEE. Trimming cost V 4 bases and J 4 bases, with 14 bases left between them. CDR3 size: 15 residues. CDR3 DNA sequence: TGTGCCAGCAGCCCCGAACAGTTCGCCACCGGGGAGCTGTTTTTT. Protein sequence: CASSPEQFATGELFF.